This TCR beta chain emerged from a study of T cells in Graves' hyperthyroidism and ophthalmopathy. Across the whole study: At the time of initial diagnosis and before any treatment, peripheral blood was collected. Overall study results and limits: Among clonotypes expanded in thyroid above 0.001, most were also found in blood.

Patients were excluded because of uncontrolled infection, other autoimmune disease, pregnancy or lactation. It was 8 to 10 ml of fresh peripheral blood that supplied the PBMCs. V dropped 2 bases and J dropped 4; count of bases not matched to a gene: 4. This CDR3 has 14 amino acids. Per germline, CDR1 MDHEN and CDR2 SYDVKM. The TCR beta CDR3 regions underwent amplification using RNA transcripts as the source. A set of HTBI primers served as the primers for a first-round RT-PCR of the TCR CDR3. Using its own MiXCR run on the multiplex PCR reads, TCRdb lists one record per CDR3 protein. In the table there are about 200,000 distinct CDR3 sequences, about a sixth of which are singletons. This clonotype has at least ten counts. Its specificity is not known.

The TCR originated in a woman aged 45-60 years with Graves' hyperthyroidism. Sequenced: blood. The chain combines TRBV28 with TRBJ1-2, with 7 bases lining up with TRBD1. The CDR3 spells CASSLAGQIYGYTF. The DNA of the CDR3 is TGTGCCAGCAGTTTAGCGGGACAGATCTATGGCTACACCTTC.